This TCR beta chain was recovered during a study of cytomegalovirus exposure and HLA in healthy donors (dated by TCRdb to 2015 to 2018). In the study overall: An earlier analysis of approximately 640 of the donors reported 250 to 300 Gb of sequence data and 117 million unique TCR beta sequences from about 180 million T cells. The number of donors typed differed by locus, with 629-630 for A, B, C, DRB1 and DQB1, more than 500 for DQA1, over 600 for DPA1, and 472 for DPB1. Approximately 310 gigabases of sequencing data and approximately 93 million unique TCR sequences were included in an early release covering 550 to 650 HLA-typed donors. Both class I and class II loci were covered by HLA typing, at four-digit resolution. Of the 398 genotyped donors, 65% to 90% fell in the genetic ancestry cluster associated with self-reported Caucasian donors. The study profiled the T cell repertoires of 666 subjects by immunosequencing and related them to cytomegalovirus serostatus. Besides the first cohort of approximately 670 subjects, a separate validation cohort made up of roughly 120 different subjects was used. To study patterns of TCR occurrence, a later analysis re-analyzed previously published TCR beta repertoires from 600 to 750 donors and added high-resolution HLA genotyping. An earlier analysis of about 600 of the donors used high-throughput TCR beta sequencing to judge whether each TCR beta V gene segment behaved as functional or pseudogenic. The aim of the study was to test whether cataloging public T cell receptors could identify signatures of past pathogen exposure. All discovery cohort repertoires had been generated on a single sequencing platform. Donor age, sex, ethnicity and CMV serostatus were collected together with the repertoire data. In a later genetic analysis, genome-wide SNP genotypes for about three fifths of the 666 donors were used, and that subset was treated as a discovery cohort. Rather than drawing on any new phenotypic data, the later analysis identified candidate immune exposures from TCR beta sequences and the way those sequences occurred across donors. To predict cytomegalovirus infection status, the study brought together high-throughput TCR immunosequencing, statistical association of individual TCRs with disease status, and machine learning. Among 398 genotyped donors of the cohort, an average of around 240,000 unique TCR beta nucleotide sequences were sequenced per donor, around 20% of them non-productive. A few DR-DQ haplotypes were treated as single units for association and clustering because of strong linkage in the cohort. Beyond this particular receptor, the publication reports: In both the original and validation cohorts, the classifier was reported to diagnose cytomegalovirus status with high specificity and sensitivity. The presence/absence analyses assumed that sequencing depth was roughly uniform across donors, and that assumption may not be true. In a later analysis, HLA-associated TCR beta chains were found to be more clonally expanded and to have lower generation probabilities than equally common non-associated chains. Immune exposure information for the cohort was limited to CMV serostatus. Correlated functional status among segregating V segments might reflect linkage disequilibrium, but an unknown experimental factor could not be ruled out. According to the authors, the approach could potentially be generalized to other disease states and immunological phenotypes. Around 16 rarely observed V segments, including chromosome 9 orphons, were excluded from the earlier analysis of several hundred of the donors because counts were too low. Most TCR sequences were seen in very few donors, while some public TCRs were found in many individuals. At a false discovery rate of 0.05, a later analysis linked some 17,000 TCR beta sequences to specific HLA alleles. A group of highly shared sequence variants was considered likely to be a technical artifact of the sequencing pipeline. V-gene and J-gene trimming of TCR beta chains was associated with a missense DCLRE1C variant in a later genetic analysis, and the association was replicated in an independent cohort. In this cohort, only TCR beta chains were sequenced, and detectable features were limited by the absence of alpha or paired-chain data. A further reported finding was that TCR beta sequences accurately predicted the HLA-A and HLA-B alleles for most subjects in the first cohort. The study gave a list of over 150 TCR beta chains associated with cytomegalovirus. In vitro tests confirmed that a few of the cytomegalovirus-associated TCR beta chains recognize cytomegalovirus antigens. According to a later analysis, TCR association rates differed among HLA loci, with DRB1 alleles showing the most associated TCRs and HLA-C alleles showing the fewest. According to a later analysis, most CMV-associated TCR beta chains appeared to be HLA-restricted, and the HLA associations seemed to be driven largely by CMV exposure. An earlier analysis of approximately 570 of the donors showed that most TCR beta V segments appeared in productive rearrangements either about 87% or about 30% of the time, which broadly matched IMGT annotations. HLA typing was unavailable for some donors at each locus, so association tests used only the typed subset. Strong co-occurrence of HLA alleles, especially DR and DQ, made assigning TCR associations to individual alleles difficult. Some IMGT-functional V segments, including TRBV6-2 and TRBV6-3, could not be told apart with the 87-base-pair reads, so those segments were excluded. A later analysis reported that several top co-occurrence clusters appeared linked to parvovirus B19, influenza, CMV and Epstein-Barr virus. A later genetic analysis reported fewer N-insertions in productive TCRs among donors in an Asian-associated ancestry cluster than the roughly 690-donor mean.

Library method: the immunoSEQ multiplex PCR assay. The multiplex PCR relied on a mix of 60 forward primers for TCR Vbeta segments and 13 reverse primers for TCR Jbeta segments. The CDR3 region of rearranged TCR beta genes was amplified from genomic DNA by a multiplex PCR assay. The Illumina HiSeq System was used to sequence the amplified TCR beta libraries as 87-base-pair reads. As for the original processing: A later analysis tallied tens of millions of unique TCR beta chains across the 600 to 700 repertoires, and around 9.9 million of those chains were shared by two or more donors. Raw reads were error-corrected and collapsed into unique sequences by a nearest-neighbor algorithm in which closely related sequences were merged to remove PCR and sequencing errors. V, D and J gene segments were assigned by aligning CDR3 sequences to IMGT reference sequences. For a sequence to be retained, a match of at least six nucleotides was required to both a V gene segment and a J gene segment. Rearrangements were called productive when the CDR3 lacked stop codons and stayed in frame with V and J; all others were non-productive. Following IMGT convention, CDR3 was defined as the stretch from the second conserved V-encoded cysteine up to the conserved J-encoded phenylalanine. In an earlier analysis of roughly 610 of the donors, sequences lacking an unambiguous match to a single V gene segment were excluded. An earlier analysis of 500 to 600 of the donors classified V segments as functional when productive rearrangements were above 56.7% and as segregating when the standard deviation between donors was above 5%. A statistical classification framework was built to diagnose cytomegalovirus status from the catalog of TCR beta chain sequences. In a later analysis, V and J genes were assigned by comparing TCR nucleotide sequences against IMGT/GENE-DB human TR gene sequences. A later analysis assigned CDR3 sequences and most-parsimonious VDJ recombination scenarios with the TCRdist pipeline. In a later analysis, every TCR beta chain was defined by the combination of its CDR3 amino acid sequence and its V-gene family, and reads without a unique V-gene family were dropped. A later analysis removed nearly 600 highly shared, low-generation-probability nucleotide sequences to deal with suspected cross-contamination and a sequencing artifact. In a later analysis, a clonal expansion index was calculated for each public chain from normalized within-repertoire ranks of inferred template counts. In a later analysis, generation probabilities were computed using a VDJ recombination model fitted to out-of-frame rearrangements, and the results were checked against IGoR. Hypergeometric tests were used in a later analysis to score TCR-TCR, TCR-HLA and TCR-CMV co-occurrence, with a repertoire-size bias correction applied to the TCR pairs. False discovery rates were estimated in a later analysis by permuting HLA or CMV assignments 20 times. In a later analysis, co-occurring TCRs were grouped using DBSCAN, and TCRdist sequence similarity was added for clustering within HLA-allele-positive subsets. For co-occurrence clustering, repertoires with fewer than 30,000 or more than 120,000 public chains were excluded, along with a handful of repertoires with anomalous nucleotide sharing. TCRdb stores this immuneACCESS table with in-frame sequences only. Part of the clones is absent; in the studies checked, under half of the shortfall reflects unresolved V genes, and no reason is known for the rest. For V, J and clone size, that table is used; D and trimming come from the DNA. A total of approximately 200,000 clones appear in this sample, about 77% of them only once. The leading ten clones occupy 4.5% to 7.5% of the sample.

The CDR3, from cysteine to phenylalanine, totals 18 residues. Only the CDR3 part of the read is kept: 54 bases, read in frame from the first base. V sheds 1 base and J sheds 2 bases, leaving 17 bases between their ends. Based on the germline V gene (reference sequence), the CDR1 and CDR2 sequences are SEHNR and FQNEAQ. The cohort was made up of several hundred healthy bone marrow donors. All cohort members were sampled while nominally healthy, although unrecorded immune exposures were likely present. The donor was CMV seropositive and was included in the group of around 300 seropositive cohort members. A peripheral blood sample was provided by each donor, and peripheral blood mononuclear cells were used for TCR beta sequencing. Genomic DNA extraction from the blood cell samples was performed with the Qiagen DNeasy Blood Extraction Kit. As to this clone: Its antigen is currently not known. The record has no base qualities; no much larger clone is one base away.

The chain joins TRBV7-9 to TRBJ2-2; TRBD1 is a weak D gene call, 6 bases matching. The source of this sequence is a woman younger than 45 in good health and CMV-seropositive. The specimen sequenced was PBMCs. The CDR3 protein sequence reads: CASSLGGYGTRNTGELFF. The DNA sequence is TGTGCCAGCAGCTTAGGGGGGTATGGGACAAGAAACACCGGGGAGCTGTTTTTT. Outside the CDR3, residues come from the reference TRBV7-9 and TRBJ2-2 proteins, so the full variable domain is: DTGVSQNPRHKITKRGQNVTFRCDPISEHNRLYWYRQTLGQGPEFLTYFQNEAQLEKSRLLSDRFSAERPKGSFSTLEIQRTEQGDSAMYLCASSLGGYGTRNTGELFFGEGSRLTVL.